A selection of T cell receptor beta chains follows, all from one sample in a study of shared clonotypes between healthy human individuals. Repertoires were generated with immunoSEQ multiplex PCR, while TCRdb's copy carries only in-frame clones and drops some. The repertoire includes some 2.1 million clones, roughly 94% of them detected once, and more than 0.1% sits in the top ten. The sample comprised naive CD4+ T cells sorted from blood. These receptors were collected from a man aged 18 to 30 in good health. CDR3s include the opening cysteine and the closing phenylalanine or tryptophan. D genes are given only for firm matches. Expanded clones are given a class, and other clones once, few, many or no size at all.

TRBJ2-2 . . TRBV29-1 CSVGHSNTGELFF TGCAGCGTCGGACATTCGAACACCGGGGAGCTGTTTTTT
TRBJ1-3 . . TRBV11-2 CASSLSDRGNTIYF TGTGCCAGCAGCTTAAGCGACAGGGGAAACACCATATATTTT
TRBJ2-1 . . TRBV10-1 CASSDQGVRNEQFF TGCGCCAGCAGTGATCAGGGTGTAAGGAATGAGCAGTTCTTC
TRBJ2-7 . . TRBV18 CASSPPNTPHEQYF TGTGCCAGCTCACCACCAAATACCCCCCACGAGCAGTACTTC
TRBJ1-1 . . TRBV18 CASSPPPGYGTEAFF TGTGCCAGCTCACCACCTCCGGGGTATGGCACTGAAGCTTTCTTT
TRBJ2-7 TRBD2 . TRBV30 CAWSVRLAGAGEQYF TGTGCCTGGAGTGTACGGCTAGCGGGAGCGGGCGAGCAGTACTTC
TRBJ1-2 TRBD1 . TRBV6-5 CATGGTNYGYTF TGTGCCACAGGGGGCACTAACTATGGCTACACCTTC
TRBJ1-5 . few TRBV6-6 CASSYSDSTGFWHF TGTGCCAGCAGTTACTCAGACAGCACTGGCTTTTGGCATTTT
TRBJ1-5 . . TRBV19 CASSILGQGQPQHF TGTGCCAGTAGTATTTTGGGTCAGGGTCAGCCCCAGCATTTT
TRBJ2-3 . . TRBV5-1 CASRPGSSTDTQYF TGCGCCAGCAGACCGGGGTCTAGCACAGATACGCAGTATTTT
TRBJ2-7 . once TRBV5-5 CASSLEGTSGEQYF TGTGCCAGCAGCTTGGAAGGTACCAGCGGAGAGCAGTACTTC
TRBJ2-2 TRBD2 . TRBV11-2 CASSRLAGVEKLFF TGTGCCAGCAGCAGACTAGCGGGAGTGGAAAAGCTGTTTTTT
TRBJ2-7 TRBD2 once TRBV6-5 CASRQGLAGVYEQYF TGTGCCAGCAGGCAGGGACTAGCGGGAGTCTACGAGCAGTACTTC
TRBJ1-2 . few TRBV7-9 CASRFSSSVGGYTF TGTGCCAGCAGGTTTAGTAGCTCCGTGGGAGGCTACACCTTC
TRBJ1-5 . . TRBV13 CASSLGPRGSNQPQHF TGTGCCAGCAGCTTAGGTCCCAGGGGCAGCAATCAGCCCCAGCATTTT
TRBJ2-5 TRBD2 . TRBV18 CASSRMTSSQETQYF TGTGCCAGCTCCCGTATGACTAGCAGTCAAGAGACCCAGTACTTC
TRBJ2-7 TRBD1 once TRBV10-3 CAITPTLSGQGIYEQYF TGTGCCATCACTCCTACACTCTCGGGACAGGGGATCTACGAGCAGTACTTC
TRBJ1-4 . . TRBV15 CATSKGNEKLFF TGTGCCACCAGCAAAGGAAATGAAAAACTGTTTTTT
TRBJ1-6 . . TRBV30 CAWTGRGNSPLHF TGTGCCTGGACAGGGCGCGGAAATTCACCCCTCCACTTT
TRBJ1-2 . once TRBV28 CASNGDTYGYTF TGTGCCAGCAATGGGGACACCTATGGCTACACCTTC
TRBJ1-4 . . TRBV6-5 CASSYSLTTNEKLFF TGTGCCAGCAGTTACAGCCTAACAACTAATGAAAAACTGTTTTTT
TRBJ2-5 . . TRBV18 CASSPRGERAGKETQYF TGTGCCAGCTCACCACGAGGCGAGCGGGCCGGGAAAGAGACCCAGTACTTC
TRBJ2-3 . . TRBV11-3 CASSSSGASTDTQYF TGTGCCAGCAGCTCTTCGGGAGCGAGCACAGATACGCAGTATTTT
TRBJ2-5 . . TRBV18 CASSADLQETQYF TGTGCCAGCTCAGCGGACCTCCAGGAGACCCAGTACTTC
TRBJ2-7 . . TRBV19 CASSMVDARYEQYF TGTGCCAGTAGTATGGTGGACGCCCGGTACGAGCAGTACTTC
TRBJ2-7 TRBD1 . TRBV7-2 CASSPAGTGDYEQYF TGTGCCAGCAGCCCCGCCGGGACAGGGGACTACGAGCAGTACTTC
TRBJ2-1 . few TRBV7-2 CASSLAQTLGNEQFF TGTGCCAGCAGCTTAGCACAGACTTTAGGCAATGAGCAGTTCTTC
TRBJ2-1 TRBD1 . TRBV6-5 CASSYPGTGSDEQFF TGTGCCAGCAGTTACCCCGGGACAGGGAGTGATGAGCAGTTCTTC
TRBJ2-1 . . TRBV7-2 CASSRPSANEQFF TGTGCCAGCAGCCGTCCTTCAGCCAATGAGCAGTTCTTC
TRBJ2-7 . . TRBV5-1 CASSPGTSPHEQYF TGCGCCAGCAGCCCGGGGACAAGTCCGCACGAGCAGTACTTC
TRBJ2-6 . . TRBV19 CASTAGTGANVLTF TGTGCCAGTACCGCCGGGACTGGGGCCAACGTCCTGACTTTC
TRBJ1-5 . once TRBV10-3 CASSDGYQPQHF TGTGCCAGCAGTGATGGATATCAGCCCCAGCATTTT
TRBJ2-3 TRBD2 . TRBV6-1 CASNGKTSGPDTQYF TGTGCCAGCAACGGAAAGACTAGCGGGCCAGATACGCAGTATTTT
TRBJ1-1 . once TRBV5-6 CASSSDGWILNTEAFF TGTGCCAGCAGTAGCGACGGGTGGATCTTGAACACTGAAGCTTTCTTT
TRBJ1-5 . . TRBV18 CASSPDMGATQPQHF TGTGCCAGCTCACCTGATATGGGGGCTACTCAGCCCCAGCATTTT
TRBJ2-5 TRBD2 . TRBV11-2 CASSLDRASGGRGTQYF TGTGCCAGCAGCTTAGATCGGGCTAGCGGGGGCCGAGGGACCCAGTACTTC
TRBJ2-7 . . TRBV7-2 CASAPGLARYEQYF TGTGCCAGCGCCCCCGGCCTAGCCCGGTACGAGCAGTACTTC
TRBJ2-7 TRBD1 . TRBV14 CASSQAQGLLNEQYF TGTGCCAGCAGCCAAGCACAGGGGCTTCTGAACGAGCAGTACTTC